Shown below are 20 T cell receptor beta chains from a single sample sequenced in a study of human T cells and chemical hapten exposure. TCRdb re-analysed the RACE reads in MiXCR, keeping a single row per CDR3 protein. The profile covers some 400,000 distinct CDR3 sequences, with around 4.8% appearing a single time and around 2% taken by the ten largest. Time point described: patch test 1, 2 weeks after DPC sensitization. As to treatment: therapeutic diphenylcyclopropenone sensitization with weekly scalp DPC. Specimen: whole blood, collected in connection with sensitization to the hapten diphenylcyclopropenone (DPC). Receptors were obtained from a woman between 50 and 59 years old with alopecia areata. Some clones in this sample may be carry-over from other donors' samples.

This clonotype was counted many times. The chain is built from TRBV3-1 and TRBJ2-7; 7 bases map to TRBD1. The germline V gene has CDR1 LGHDT and CDR2 YNNKEL (reference sequence). CDR3 size: 12 residues. J was trimmed by 6 bases and V by 3 bases; bases with no gene match: 2. The CDR3 coding sequence is TGTGCCAGCAGCCATGGACAGGTCGAGCAGTACTTC. It encodes CASSHGQVEQYF.

This clonotype has a count of ten or more. The chain combines TRBV29-1 with TRBJ2-7; D perhaps matches TRBD1 (6 bases). CDR3 length: 13 residues. Germline V gives CDR1 SQVTM, CDR2 ANQGSEA. Deletions cut 1 base from V and 2 bases from J, with 9 bases between. CDR3 protein: CSVEARGAYEQYF. As DNA, the CDR3 is TGCAGCGTTGAAGCCAGGGGAGCCTACGAGCAGTACTTC.

This clonotype was seen repeatedly, ten times or more. This chain links TRBV20-1 with TRBJ2-3; D might be TRBD2 (7 bases). The CDR3 has 14 amino acids. V lost 3 bases, J lost 0 bases, and 10 bases lay in between. Germline V gene sequence: CDR1 DFQATT, CDR2 SNEGSKA (reference sequence). The CDR3 DNA reads as TGCAGTGCTAGCGGGGGGCGAAGCACAGATACGCAGTATTTT. It translates to CSASGGRSTDTQYF.

This clonotype showed up just a few times. The chain carries TRBV7-9 and TRBJ1-1; D is possibly TRBD1 (5 bases). CDR3 length: 15 amino acids. V was clipped by 3 bases and J by 3 bases, with 14 bases between them. Germline CDR1 is SEHNR and CDR2 is FQNEAQ (reference sequence). CDR3: CASSLGSLGDTEAFF. CDR3 bases: TGTGCCAGCAGCTTGGGGTCCCTGGGGGACACTGAAGCTTTCTTT.

This clonotype was detected only a few times. The CDR3 bases are TGTGCCACCCGACTAGCGGGAGACTACGAGCAGTACTTC. It codes for CATRLAGDYEQYF. The V and J genes are TRBV28 and TRBJ2-7; 12 bases are a match to TRBD2. Trimming at V came to 10 bases and at J to 3 bases, leaving 4 bases not matched to a gene. Germline lookup yields CDR1 MDHEN and CDR2 SYDVKM. The CDR3 consists of 13 residues.

This clonotype was found many times. The rearrangement uses TRBV9 and TRBJ2-3, with 8 positions matching TRBD2. Losses at the gene ends were 3 bases for V and 2 bases for J; bases not matched to a gene: 5. Germline CDR1 and CDR2: SGDLS and YYNGEE. This CDR3 comprises 15 residues. CDR3 sequence: CASSALAADTDTQYF. The CDR3 DNA reads as TGTGCCAGCAGCGCACTAGCGGCCGACACAGATACGCAGTATTTT. The full variable domain, completed using reference TRBV9 and TRBJ2-3, is DSGVTQTPKHLITATGQRVTLRCSPRSGDLSVYWYQQSLDQGLQFLIQYYNGEERAKGNILERFSAQQFPDLHSELNLSSLELGDSALYFCASSALAADTDTQYFGPGTRLTVL.

The table lists this clonotype with many counts. CDR3 in amino acids: CASSSRGQGTEAFF. CDR3 nucleotide sequence: TGCGCCAGCAGCTCCAGGGGGCAGGGCACTGAAGCTTTCTTT. The V and J genes are TRBV5-1 and TRBJ1-1; TRBD1 matches 8 bases. This CDR3 spans 14 amino acids. Germline V gives CDR1 SGHRS, CDR2 YFSETQ. Trimming removed 3 bases from V and 4 bases from J; junction bases left unmatched: 5. The full variable domain, its missing parts supplied by reference TRBV5-1 and TRBJ1-1, is KAGVTQTPRYLIKTRGQQVTLSCSPISGHRSVSWYQQTPGQGLQFLFEYFSETQRNKGNFPGRFSGRQFSNSRSEMNVSTLELGDSALYLCASSSRGQGTEAFFGQGTRLTVV.

The rearrangement joins TRBV9 to TRBJ2-2; D is unresolved. The CDR3 runs to 15 residues. The germline V gene has CDR1 SGDLS and CDR2 YYNGEE. V was pared by 0 bases and J by 2 bases, with 8 bases between. The CDR3 DNA sequence: TGTGCCAGCAGCGTAGGGACCATCAACACCGGGGAGCTGTTTTTT. As protein: CASSVGTINTGELFF.

This clonotype has just a few counts. The J gene is TRBJ2-1, the V gene TRBV12-3 or TRBV12-4, with D unresolved. The V end was cut by 2 bases, the J end by 9 bases, with 11 bases between. The CDR3 contains 13 residues. CDR3 sequence (DNA): TGTGCCAGCAGTTTATCGAGTAGTAGTGAGCAGTTCTTC. As protein: CASSLSSSSEQFF.

At least ten counts were recorded for this clonotype. The chain carries TRBV28 and TRBJ2-3; 9 bases are shared with TRBD1. J lost 4 bases, V lost 4 bases, and 6 bases had no gene match. The CDR3 has 15 residues. CDR1 and CDR2 from the germline V gene are MDHEN and SYDVKM. The CDR3: CASSYTGGRADTQYF. CDR3 coding DNA: TGTGCCAGCAGTTATACAGGGGGCCGGGCAGATACGCAGTATTTT.

This clonotype was seen more than once but under ten times. The rearrangement joins TRBV20-1 to TRBJ1-4; the D gene is possibly TRBD1 (6 bases). V lost 3 bases and J 0 bases, leaving 14 bases between the germline ends. The CDR3 totals 16 residues. CDR1 and CDR2 from the germline V gene are DFQATT and SNEGSKA (reference sequence). The CDR3 region is CSARARAGATNEKLFF. The CDR3, as DNA: TGCAGTGCTAGGGCGCGGGCAGGGGCAACTAATGAAAAACTGTTTTTT.

This clonotype has ten or more counts. The chain couples TRBV10-3 to TRBJ1-5; D perhaps matches TRBD1 (6 bases). Germline-derived CDR1 and CDR2 are ENHRY and SYGVKD. This CDR3 is 18 amino acids long. The ends were cut back, 0 bases at V and 2 bases at J, with 17 bases in the middle. The CDR3 nucleotides read TGTGCCATCAGTGAGTCGCCCTCTAGGGGGTTTGGCAATCAGCCCCAGCATTTT. Residues: CAISESPSRGFGNQPQHF.

This clonotype was seen repeatedly, ten times or more. The V gene is TRBV27, the J gene TRBJ2-2; TRBD1 matches 8 bases. The V gene end was trimmed by 2 bases and the J gene end by 4 bases; junction bases not matched to a gene: 0. This CDR3 region has 14 residues. Germline CDR1 and CDR2: MNHEY and SMNVEV (reference sequence). The CDR3 loop reads CASSLQGATGELFF. DNA of the CDR3: TGTGCCAGCAGTTTACAGGGGGCCACCGGGGAGCTGTTTTTT.

This clonotype was found a few times. The chain combines TRBV28 with TRBJ2-5; TRBD2 aligns across 11 bases. CDR1 is MDHEN and CDR2 is SYDVKM in the germline V gene. V lost 6 bases to trimming and J lost 0 bases; unmatched junction nucleotides: 9. The CDR3 totals 17 residues. The CDR3 DNA reads TGTGCCAGCAGGGCCGGGACTAGCGGTCTGTACCAAGAGACCCAGTACTTC. Its translation: CASRAGTSGLYQETQYF.

This clonotype was counted a few times. The rearrangement joins TRBV11-2 to TRBJ1-4, with 8 positions matching TRBD1. CDR3 length: 17 amino acids. With V trimmed by 2 bases and J by 0 bases, 5 bases remained unmatched. Germline CDR1 SGHAT, CDR2 FQNNGV. The CDR3 spells CASSLWAGGTTNEKLFF. CDR3 coding DNA: TGTGCCAGCAGCTTATGGGCAGGGGGCACAACTAATGAAAAACTGTTTTTT. Together with reference TRBV11-2 and TRBJ1-4, the CDR3 gives the full variable domain: EAGVAQSPRYKIIEKRQSVAFWCNPISGHATLYWYQQILGQGPKLLIQFQNNGVVDDSQLPKDRFSAERLKGVDSTLKIQPAKLEDSAVYLCASSLWAGGTTNEKLFFGSGTQLSVL.

This clonotype was detected a few times. This chain connects TRBV6-5 to TRBJ1-3; D remains unclear. V shed 0 bases and J shed 4 bases, with 13 bases lying between them. Germline loops: CDR1 MNHEY, CDR2 SVGAGI. The CDR3 covers 16 residues. CDR3 in amino acids: CASSYSPPTGGNTIYF. CDR3 bases: TGTGCCAGCAGTTACTCCCCCCCCACTGGAGGAAACACCATATATTTT.

This clonotype came up a few times. The chain joins TRBV5-1 to TRBJ1-2; 7 nucleotides line up with TRBD1. Unmatched junction bases numbered 11, after V lost 0 bases and J lost 0 bases. The CDR3 runs to 18 residues. CDR1 is SGHRS, CDR2 YFSETQ, per germline. In DNA form, the CDR3 reads TGCGCCAGCAGCTTGGATGGCAGGGGGAATCGAGCTAACTATGGCTACACCTTC. Protein product: CASSLDGRGNRANYGYTF.

In its sample, this clonotype was seen a few times. Being one base from a much bigger clone, this may be a read error. The J gene is TRBJ1-2, the V gene TRBV14; the D gene is possibly TRBD1 (5 bases). The V and J ends lost 4 bases and 0 bases respectively, with 9 bases between them. The CDR3 spans 14 residues. CDR1 SGHDN and CDR2 FVKESK come from the germline V gene. CDR3 in DNA: TGTGCCAGCAGCCCACTGGGGGCTAACTATGGCTACACCTTC. Translating gives CASSPLGANYGYTF.

This clonotype appeared many times. This sequence joins TRBV27 and TRBJ1-1, with TRBD1 identical over 12 bases. This CDR3 has 17 amino acids. Germline V gene lookup returns CDR1 MNHEY and CDR2 SMNVEV (reference sequence). J gave up 4 bases and V 5 bases, and 11 bases lay outside the gene matches. The CDR3 coding sequence is TGTGCCAGCAGTACGGGGGACAGGGGGCGCATTGGCACTGAAGCTTTCTTT. This sequence encodes CASSTGDRGRIGTEAFF.

This clonotype was counted many times. This rearrangement joins TRBV18 to TRBJ2-5, with TRBD2 identical over 10 bases. Germline loops: CDR1 KGHSH, CDR2 LQKENI. The CDR3 is 14 residues long. V was pared by 6 bases and J by 3 bases, with 4 bases of the junction left unmatched. This CDR3 reads CASSPGLAEETQYF. The CDR3 DNA follows: TGTGCCAGCTCCCCCGGACTAGCGGAAGAGACCCAGTACTTC.